This TCR beta chain derives from a study of cytomegalovirus exposure and HLA in healthy donors. Regarding donors, all were healthy bone marrow donors. Germline lookup yields CDR1 LNHDA and CDR2 SQIVND (reference sequence). With 5 bases clipped from V and 10 bases from J, the junction kept 17 bases outside the gene matches. The CDR3 sequence is 16 residues long. As concerns this clone: No antigen is known for it.

Primers included in the PCR were 60 Vbeta and 13 Jbeta primers. Generated by immunoSEQ multiplex PCR, the TCRdb table keeps only in-frame clones and is missing some. This sample has about 160,000 clones, with 80% found just once. Points from the study as a whole: In a later analysis, TCR beta V- and J-gene trimming showed a link to a missense DCLRE1C variant.

The sequenced sample consisted of PBMCs. The TCR originated in a man between 18 and 35 years old in good health and CMV-seropositive. The chain uses TRBV19 and TRBJ2-1, with 7 bases that match TRBD2. The CDR3 reads CASSPHERGPFKEQFF. CDR3 sequence (DNA): TGTGCCAGTAGTCCCCATGAGCGGGGTCCTTTTAAGGAGCAGTTCTTC.